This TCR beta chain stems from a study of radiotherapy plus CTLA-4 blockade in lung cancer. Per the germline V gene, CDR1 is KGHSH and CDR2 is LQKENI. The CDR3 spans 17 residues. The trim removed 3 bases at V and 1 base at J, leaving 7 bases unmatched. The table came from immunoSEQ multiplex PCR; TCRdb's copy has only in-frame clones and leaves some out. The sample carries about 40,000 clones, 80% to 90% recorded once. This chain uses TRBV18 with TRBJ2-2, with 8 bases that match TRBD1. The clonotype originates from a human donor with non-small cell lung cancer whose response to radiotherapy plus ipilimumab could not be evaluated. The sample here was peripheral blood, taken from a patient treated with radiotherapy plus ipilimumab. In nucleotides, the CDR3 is TGTGCCAGCTCACCTCCCACCGGGACAGGGAACACCGGGGAGCTGTTTTTT. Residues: CASSPPTGTGNTGELFF.